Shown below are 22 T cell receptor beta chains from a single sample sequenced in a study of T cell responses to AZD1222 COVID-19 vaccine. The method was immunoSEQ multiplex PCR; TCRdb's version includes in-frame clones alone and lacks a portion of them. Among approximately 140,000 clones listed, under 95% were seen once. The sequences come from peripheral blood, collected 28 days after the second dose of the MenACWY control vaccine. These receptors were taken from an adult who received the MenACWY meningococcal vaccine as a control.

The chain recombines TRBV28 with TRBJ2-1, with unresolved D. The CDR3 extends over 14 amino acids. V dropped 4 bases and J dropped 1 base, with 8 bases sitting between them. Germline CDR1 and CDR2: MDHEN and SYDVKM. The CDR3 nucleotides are TGTGCCAGCAGTTCGCACGGTTCCTACAATGAGCAGTTCTTC. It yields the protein CASSSHGSYNEQFF. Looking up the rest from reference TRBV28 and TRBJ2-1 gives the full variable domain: DVKVTQSSRYLVKRTGEKVFLECVQDMDHENMFWYRQDPGLGLRLIYFSYDVKMKEKGDIPEGYSVSREKKERFSLILESASTNQTSMYLCASSSHGSYNEQFFGPGTRLTVL.

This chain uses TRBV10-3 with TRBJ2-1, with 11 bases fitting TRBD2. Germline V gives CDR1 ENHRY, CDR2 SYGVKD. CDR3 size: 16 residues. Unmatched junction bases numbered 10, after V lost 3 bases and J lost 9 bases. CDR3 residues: CAISESTLAGGTEQFF. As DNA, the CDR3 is TGTGCCATCAGTGAATCGACTCTAGCGGGAGGTACTGAGCAGTTCTTC.

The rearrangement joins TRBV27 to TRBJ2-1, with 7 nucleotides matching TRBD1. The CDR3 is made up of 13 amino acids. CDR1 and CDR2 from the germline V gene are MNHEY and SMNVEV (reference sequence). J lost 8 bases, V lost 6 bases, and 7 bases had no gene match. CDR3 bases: TGTGCCAGCAGAAGACAGGGTGTCTATGAGCAGTTCTTC. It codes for CASRRQGVYEQFF.

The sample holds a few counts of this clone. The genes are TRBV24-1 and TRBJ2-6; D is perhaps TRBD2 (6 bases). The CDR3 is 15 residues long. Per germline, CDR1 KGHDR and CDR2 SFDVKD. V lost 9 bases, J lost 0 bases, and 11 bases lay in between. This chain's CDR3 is CATGTANSGANVLTF. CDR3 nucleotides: TGTGCCACCGGGACTGCGAACTCTGGGGCCAACGTCCTGACTTTC.

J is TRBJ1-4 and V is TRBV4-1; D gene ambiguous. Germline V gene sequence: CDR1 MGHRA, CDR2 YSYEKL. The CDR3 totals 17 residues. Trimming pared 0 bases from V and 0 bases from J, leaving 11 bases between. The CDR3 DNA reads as TGCGCCAGCAGCCAAGATCATTACGATGCAACTAATGAAAAACTGTTTTTT. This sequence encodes CASSQDHYDATNEKLFF.

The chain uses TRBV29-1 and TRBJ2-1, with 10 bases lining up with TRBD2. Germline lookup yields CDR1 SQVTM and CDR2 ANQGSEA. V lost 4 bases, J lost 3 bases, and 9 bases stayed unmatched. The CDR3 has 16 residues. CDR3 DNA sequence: TGCAGCGTTGGTTCTAGGACTAGCGGTATCTACAATGAGCAGTTCTTC. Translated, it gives CSVGSRTSGIYNEQFF.

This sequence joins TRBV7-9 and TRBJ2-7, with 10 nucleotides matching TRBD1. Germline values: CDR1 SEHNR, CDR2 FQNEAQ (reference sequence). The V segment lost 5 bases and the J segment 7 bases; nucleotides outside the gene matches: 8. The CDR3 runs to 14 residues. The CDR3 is CASSQGQGLGEQYF. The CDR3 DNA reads TGTGCCAGCAGCCAGGGACAGGGGTTGGGAGAGCAGTACTTC.

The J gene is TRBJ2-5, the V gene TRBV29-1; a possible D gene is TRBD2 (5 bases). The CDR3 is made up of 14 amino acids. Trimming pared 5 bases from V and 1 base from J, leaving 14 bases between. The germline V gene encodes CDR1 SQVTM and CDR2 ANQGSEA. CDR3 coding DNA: TGCAGCGTTTCGAGAGGGCCGGCCCAAGAGACCCAGTACTTC. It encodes CSVSRGPAQETQYF.

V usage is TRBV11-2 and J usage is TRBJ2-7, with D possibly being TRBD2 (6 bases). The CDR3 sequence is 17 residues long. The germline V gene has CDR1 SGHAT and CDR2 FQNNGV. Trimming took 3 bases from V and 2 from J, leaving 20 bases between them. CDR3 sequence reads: CASSLRRPRRLAYEQYF. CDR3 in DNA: TGTGCCAGCAGCTTGCGAAGGCCCCGTCGACTAGCCTACGAGCAGTACTTC.

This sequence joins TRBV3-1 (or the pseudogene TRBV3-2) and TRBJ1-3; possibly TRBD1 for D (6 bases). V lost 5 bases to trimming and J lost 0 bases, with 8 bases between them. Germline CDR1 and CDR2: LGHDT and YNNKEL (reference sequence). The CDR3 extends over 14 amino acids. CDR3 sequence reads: CASSNRDSGNTIYF. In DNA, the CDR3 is TGTGCCAGCAGCAACAGGGACTCTGGAAACACCATATATTTT.

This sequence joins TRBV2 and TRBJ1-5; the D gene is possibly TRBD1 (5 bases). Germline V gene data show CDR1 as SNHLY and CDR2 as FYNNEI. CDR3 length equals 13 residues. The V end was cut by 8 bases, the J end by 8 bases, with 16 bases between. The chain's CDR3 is CASGRGEREPQHF. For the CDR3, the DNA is TGTGCCAGCGGGCGGGGCGAGCGGGAGCCCCAGCATTTT.

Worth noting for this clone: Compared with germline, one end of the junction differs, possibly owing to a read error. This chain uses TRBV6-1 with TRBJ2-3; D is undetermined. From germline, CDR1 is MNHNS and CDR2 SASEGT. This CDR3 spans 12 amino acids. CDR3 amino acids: CASGDELDTQYF. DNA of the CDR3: TGTGCCAGCGGTGATGAGCTAGATACGCAGTATTTT.

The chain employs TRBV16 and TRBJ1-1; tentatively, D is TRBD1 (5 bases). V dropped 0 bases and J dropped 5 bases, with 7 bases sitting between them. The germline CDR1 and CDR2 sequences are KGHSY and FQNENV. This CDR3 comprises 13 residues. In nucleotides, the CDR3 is TGTGCCAGCAGCCAATCGGGGGAGACTGAAGCTTTCTTT. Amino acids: CASSQSGETEAFF.

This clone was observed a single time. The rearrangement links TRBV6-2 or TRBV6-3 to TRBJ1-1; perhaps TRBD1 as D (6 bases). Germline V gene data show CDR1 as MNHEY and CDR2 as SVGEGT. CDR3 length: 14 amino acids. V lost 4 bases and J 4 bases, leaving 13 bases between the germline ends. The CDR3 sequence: CASSLKRGITEAFF. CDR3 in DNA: TGTGCCAGCAGTTTAAAAAGGGGGATCACTGAAGCTTTCTTT.

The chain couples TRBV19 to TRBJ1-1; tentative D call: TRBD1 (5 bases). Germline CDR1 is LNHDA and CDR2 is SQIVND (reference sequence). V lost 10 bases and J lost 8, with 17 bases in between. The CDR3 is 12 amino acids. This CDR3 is CATIFDRGEAFF. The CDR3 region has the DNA TGTGCCACCATTTTCGACAGAGGGGAAGCTTTCTTT.

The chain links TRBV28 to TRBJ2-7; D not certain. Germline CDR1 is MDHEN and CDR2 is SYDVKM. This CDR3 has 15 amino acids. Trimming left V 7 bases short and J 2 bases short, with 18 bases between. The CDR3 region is CASNRASTQTYEQYF. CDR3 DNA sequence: TGTGCCAGCAACAGAGCCTCAACCCAAACCTACGAGCAGTACTTC.

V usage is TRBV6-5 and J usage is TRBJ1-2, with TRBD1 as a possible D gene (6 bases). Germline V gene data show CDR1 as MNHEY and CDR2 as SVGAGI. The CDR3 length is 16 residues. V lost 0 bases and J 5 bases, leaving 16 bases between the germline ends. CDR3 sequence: CASSYSEYGGRYGYTF. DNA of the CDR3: TGTGCCAGCAGTTACTCGGAGTATGGGGGCAGGTATGGCTACACCTTC.

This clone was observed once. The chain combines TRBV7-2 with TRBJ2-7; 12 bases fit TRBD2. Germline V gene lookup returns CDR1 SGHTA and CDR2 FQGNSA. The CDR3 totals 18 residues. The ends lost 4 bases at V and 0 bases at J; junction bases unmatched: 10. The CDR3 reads CASSSGTSGPRISYEQYF. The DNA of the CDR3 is TGTGCCAGCAGCTCCGGGACTAGCGGGCCCCGAATCTCCTACGAGCAGTACTTC. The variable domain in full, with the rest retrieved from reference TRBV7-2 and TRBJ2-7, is GAGVSQSPSNKVTEKGKDVELRCDPISGHTALYWYRQSLGQGLEFLIYFQGNSAPDKSGLPSDRFSAERTGGSVSTLTIQRTQQEDSAVYLCASSSGTSGPRISYEQYFGPGTRLTVT.

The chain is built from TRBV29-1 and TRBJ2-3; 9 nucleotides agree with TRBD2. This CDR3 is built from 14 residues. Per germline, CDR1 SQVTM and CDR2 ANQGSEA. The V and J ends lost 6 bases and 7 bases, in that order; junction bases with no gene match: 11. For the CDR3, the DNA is TGCAGCGTCGGGACTAGCACAAGCATTTATACGCAGTATTTT. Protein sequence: CSVGTSTSIYTQYF.

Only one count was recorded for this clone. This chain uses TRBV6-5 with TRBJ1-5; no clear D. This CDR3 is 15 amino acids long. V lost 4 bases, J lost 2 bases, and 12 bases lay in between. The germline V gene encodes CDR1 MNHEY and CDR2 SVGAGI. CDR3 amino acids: CASSLTRDRNQPQHF. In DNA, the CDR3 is TGTGCCAGCAGTTTAACGAGGGATCGCAATCAGCCCCAGCATTTT.

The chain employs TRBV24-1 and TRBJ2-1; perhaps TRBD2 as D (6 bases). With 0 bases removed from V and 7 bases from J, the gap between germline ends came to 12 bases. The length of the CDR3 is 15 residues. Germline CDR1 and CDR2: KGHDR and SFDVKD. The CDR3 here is CATSDLRFRGNEQFF. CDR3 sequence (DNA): TGTGCCACCAGTGATTTGAGATTCCGGGGGAATGAGCAGTTCTTC.

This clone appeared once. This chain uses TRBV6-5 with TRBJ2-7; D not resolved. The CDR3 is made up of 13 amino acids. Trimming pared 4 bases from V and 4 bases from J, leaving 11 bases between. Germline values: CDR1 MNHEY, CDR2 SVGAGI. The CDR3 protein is CASSSRPPYEQYF. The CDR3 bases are TGTGCCAGCAGTTCCCGACCTCCATACGAGCAGTACTTC.